This T cell receptor beta chain originates from a study of cytomegalovirus exposure and HLA in healthy donors. Overall study findings and caveats: Previous analysis showed most TCR beta V segments were productive about 87% or about 30% of the time. Researchers reportedly found TCR beta sequences accurately predicted most subjects' HLA-A and HLA-B alleles. It was reported in a later analysis that an Asian-associated ancestry cluster showed fewer N-insertions than the roughly 620-donor mean.

V lost 6 bases and J 5 bases, leaving 16 bases between the germline ends. Germline V gene data show CDR1 as SQVTM and CDR2 as ANQGSEA. The CDR3 extends over 13 amino acids. The donors were healthy bone marrow donors. Note on this clone: Its antigen is currently unknown.

Primers for the PCR totalled 60 Vbeta and 13 Jbeta. The protocol was immunoSEQ multiplex PCR, while the TCRdb copy is restricted to in-frame clones and leaves out a portion. This repertoire includes tens of thousands of clones. The chain employs TRBV29-1 and TRBJ1-2, with TRBD1 as a possible D gene (6 bases). The sequenced sample was PBMCs. The sequence derives from a woman in her 30s in good health and CMV-seronegative. CDR3 residues: CSVESGVGYGYTF. As DNA, the CDR3 is TGCAGCGTCGAGTCAGGGGTGGGGTATGGCTACACCTTC.